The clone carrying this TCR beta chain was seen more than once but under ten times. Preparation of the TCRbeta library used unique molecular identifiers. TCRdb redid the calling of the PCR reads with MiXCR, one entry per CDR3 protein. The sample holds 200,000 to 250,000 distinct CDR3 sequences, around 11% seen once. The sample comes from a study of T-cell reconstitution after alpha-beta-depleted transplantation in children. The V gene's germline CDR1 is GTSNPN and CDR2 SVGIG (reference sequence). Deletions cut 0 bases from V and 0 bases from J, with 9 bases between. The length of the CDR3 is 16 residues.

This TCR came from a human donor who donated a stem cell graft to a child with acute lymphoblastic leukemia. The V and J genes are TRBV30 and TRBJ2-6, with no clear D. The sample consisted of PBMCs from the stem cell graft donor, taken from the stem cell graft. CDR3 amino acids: CAWSVTYSSGANVLTF. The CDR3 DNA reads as TGTGCCTGGAGTGTCACATATTCCTCTGGGGCCAACGTCCTGACTTTC.